Listed below are T cell receptor beta chains from one sample, sequenced in a study of T cell repertoires in cytomegalovirus infection. Via MiXCR, TCRdb re-called the reads, giving one row per CDR3 protein. The sample yields around 740,000 distinct CDR3 sequences, 35% to 45% seen once. Material: PBMCs. Receptors were obtained from a human donor in good health (CMV status not recorded). Some clones in this sample may be carry-over from other donors' samples. CDR3s include the opening cysteine and the closing phenylalanine or tryptophan. Fields, in order: D gene, J gene, V gene, clone size, CDR3 DNA, CDR3 protein. A D gene is named only where the DNA matches it firmly. Clone size, where shown, is once, few, many, or a class for clones that have expanded.

-	TRBJ2-3	TRBV13	-	TGCGCCAGCAGCTTGGAGAGCTCCCTTTCAGATACGCAGTATTTT	CASSLESSLSDTQYF
TRBD1	TRBJ1-1	TRBV12-3/TRBV12-4	many	TGTGCCAGCAGTCACACAGGGGGGTTTGGTGAAGCTTTCTTT	CASSHTGGFGEAFF
TRBD1	TRBJ2-7	TRBV28	-	TGTGCCAGCATCCCACCCGGACAGGGCGGGAAGTACTTC	CASIPPGQGGKYF
-	TRBJ1-2	TRBV12-3/TRBV12-4	-	TGTGCCAGCAGTTTAGCATTTCGGCACACGGGCTATGGCTACACCTTC	CASSLAFRHTGYGYTF
-	TRBJ2-5	TRBV6-5	few	TGTGCCAGCGGGGGGCGGACAGAGACCCAGTACTTC	CASGGRTETQYF
-	TRBJ1-1	TRBV7-2	-	TGTGCCAGCAGCCTCGGGCGGCTGGCTATGAACACTGAAGCTTTCTTT	CASSLGRLAMNTEAFF
-	TRBJ2-1	TRBV28	few	TGTGCCAGCAGTTTATCTGGGCGGGACTTCTACAATGAGCAGTTCTTC	CASSLSGRDFYNEQFF
TRBD1	TRBJ2-1	TRBV19	-	TGTGCCAGTAGTGAGCCGGGACAGTGGAATGAGCAGTTCTTC	CASSEPGQWNEQFF
TRBD1	TRBJ1-2	TRBV6-1	-	TGTGCCACCAAACCCGGGACAGGGGTTGTTGGCTACACCTTC	CATKPGTGVVGYTF
TRBD1	TRBJ1-1	TRBV12-3/TRBV12-4	-	TGTGCCAGCACAGGGGGGGGACTGAACACTGAAGCTTTCTTT	CASTGGGLNTEAFF
TRBD2	TRBJ2-1	TRBV28	-	TGTGCCAGCAGTTTAACCGCTAGCGGGGGTAGATACAATGAGCAGTTCTTC	CASSLTASGGRYNEQFF
-	TRBJ2-3	TRBV7-2	few	TGTGCCAGCAGCTACAGGGACCTCACAGATACGCAGTATTTT	CASSYRDLTDTQYF
TRBD2	TRBJ2-1	TRBV18	few	TGTGCCAGCTCCCCGATAGGGAGGGATGACAATGAGCAGTTCTTC	CASSPIGRDDNEQFF
-	TRBJ1-2	TRBV10-2	-	TGCGCCAGCAGTGAATGGTCGCAGTATGGCTACACCTTC	CASSEWSQYGYTF
-	TRBJ2-3	TRBV7-6	-	TGTGCCAGCAGCTTAGACGGTAGCACAGATAAGCAGTATTTT	CASSLDGSTDKQYF
-	TRBJ2-3	TRBV5-1	-	TGCGCCAGCAGAGACCCCAGCACAGATACGCAGTATTTT	CASRDPSTDTQYF
-	TRBJ2-7	TRBV30	-	TGTGCCTGGAAACAGTTCAACGTCGGCGAGCAGTACTTC	CAWKQFNVGEQYF
-	TRBJ1-2	TRBV27	-	TGTGCCAGCAGTTGGTTTAAGCAGGCCTCTAACTATGGCTACACCTTC	CASSWFKQASNYGYTF
-	TRBJ2-1	TRBV11-2	few	TGTGCCAGCAGCTTAGTGGCAGGGGCAATGATCAATGAGCAGTTCTTC	CASSLVAGAMINEQFF
-	TRBJ2-1	TRBV24-1	-	TGTGCCACCAGTGATTTTCGGGCCCCGGACGGTAATGAGCAGTTCTTC	CATSDFRAPDGNEQFF
TRBD1	TRBJ1-5	TRBV19	-	TGTGCCAGTCCCTGGACAGGGACGAATCAGCCCCAGCATTTT	CASPWTGTNQPQHF
-	TRBJ2-2	TRBV6-1	once	TGTGCCAGCAGTGCCTGGGACAAACTCACCGGGGAGCTGTTTTTT	CASSAWDKLTGELFF
-	TRBJ2-5	TRBV14	few	TGTGCCAGCAGCCAATGGTACCAAGAGACCCAGTACTTC	CASSQWYQETQYF
-	TRBJ1-6	TRBV19	-	TGTGCCAGTAGTAACAGGGTTATGGATTCACCCCTCCCCTTT	CASSNRVMDSPLPF
-	TRBJ2-7	TRBV7-6	few	TGTGCCAGCAGCTTAGAGCAGGGGTCCTACGAGCAGTACTTC	CASSLEQGSYEQYF
-	TRBJ2-3	TRBV19	-	TGTGCCAGTAGTATAGTCTCAGATACGCAGTATTTT	CASSIVSDTQYF
TRBD1	TRBJ1-2	TRBV7-6	-	TGTGCCAGCAGCTTCCTCGGGACAGGGGCCTATGGCTACACCTTC	CASSFLGTGAYGYTF
-	TRBJ2-2	TRBV14	-	TGTGCCAGCAGCCAAGAATTTACAGGGAGAGGCGGGGAGCTGTTTTTT	CASSQEFTGRGGELFF
TRBD2	TRBJ2-7	TRBV28	-	TGTGCCAGCAGTTATCCTAGCGGGACCTACGAGCAGTACTTC	CASSYPSGTYEQYF
-	TRBJ1-6	TRBV19	-	TGTGCCAGTGCCCCCCTTTGGGGTAATTCACCCCTCCACTTT	CASAPLWGNSPLHF